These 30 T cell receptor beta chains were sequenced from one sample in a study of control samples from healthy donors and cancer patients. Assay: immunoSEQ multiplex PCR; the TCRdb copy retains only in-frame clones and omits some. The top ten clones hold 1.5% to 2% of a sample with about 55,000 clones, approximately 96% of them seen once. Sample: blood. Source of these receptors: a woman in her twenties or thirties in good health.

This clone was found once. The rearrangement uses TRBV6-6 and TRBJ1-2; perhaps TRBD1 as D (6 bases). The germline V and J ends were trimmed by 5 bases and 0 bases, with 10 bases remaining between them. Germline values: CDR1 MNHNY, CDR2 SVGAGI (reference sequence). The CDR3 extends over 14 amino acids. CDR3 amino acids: CASSPDRANYGYTF. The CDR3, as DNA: TGTGCCAGCAGTCCGGACAGAGCTAACTATGGCTACACCTTC.

CDR3 residues: CASKAGGNSNQPQHF. CDR3 nucleotide sequence: TGTGCCAGTAAGGCAGGGGGCAATAGCAATCAGCCCCAGCATTTT. The chain employs TRBV19 and TRBJ1-5; 8 bases are a match to TRBD1. The CDR3 is 15 amino acids. J gave up 0 bases and V 7 bases, and 5 bases lay outside the gene matches. CDR1 and CDR2 (germline): LNHDA, SQIVND (reference sequence).

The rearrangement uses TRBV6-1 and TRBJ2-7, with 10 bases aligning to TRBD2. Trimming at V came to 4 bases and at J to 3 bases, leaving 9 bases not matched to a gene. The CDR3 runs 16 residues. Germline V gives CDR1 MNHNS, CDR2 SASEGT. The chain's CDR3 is CASSGLTSGESYEQYF. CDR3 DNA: TGTGCCAGCAGTGGCCTCACTAGCGGGGAAAGCTACGAGCAGTACTTC.

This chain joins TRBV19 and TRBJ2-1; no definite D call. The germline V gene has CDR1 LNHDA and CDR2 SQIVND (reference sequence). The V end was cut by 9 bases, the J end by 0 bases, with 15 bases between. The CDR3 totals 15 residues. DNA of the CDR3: TGTGCCAGCGCGACCGCGCCAGTCTCCTACAATGAGCAGTTCTTC. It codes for CASATAPVSYNEQFF. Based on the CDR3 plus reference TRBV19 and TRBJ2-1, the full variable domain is DGGITQSPKYLFRKEGQNVTLSCEQNLNHDAMYWYRQDPGQGLRLIYYSQIVNDFQKGDIAEGYSVSREKKESFPLTVTSAQKNPTAFYLCASATAPVSYNEQFFGPGTRLTVL.

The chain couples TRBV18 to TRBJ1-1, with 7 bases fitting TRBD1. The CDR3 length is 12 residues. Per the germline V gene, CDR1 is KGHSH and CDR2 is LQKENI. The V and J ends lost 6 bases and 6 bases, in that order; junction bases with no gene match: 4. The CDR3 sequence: CASSYGTAEAFF. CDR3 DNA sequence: TGTGCCAGCTCGTATGGGACAGCTGAAGCTTTCTTT.

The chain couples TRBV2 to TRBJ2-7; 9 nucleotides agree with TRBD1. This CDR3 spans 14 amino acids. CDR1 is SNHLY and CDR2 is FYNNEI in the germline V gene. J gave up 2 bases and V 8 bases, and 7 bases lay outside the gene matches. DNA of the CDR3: TGTGCCAGCGGGGGGGACAGGGCAACCTACGAGCAGTACTTC. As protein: CASGGDRATYEQYF.

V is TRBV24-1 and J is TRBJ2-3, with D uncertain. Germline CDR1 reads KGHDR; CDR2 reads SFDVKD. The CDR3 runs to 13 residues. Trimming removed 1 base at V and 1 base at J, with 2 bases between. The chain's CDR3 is CATSDFGTDTQYF. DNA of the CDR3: TGTGCCACCAGTGATTTTGGCACAGATACGCAGTATTTT.

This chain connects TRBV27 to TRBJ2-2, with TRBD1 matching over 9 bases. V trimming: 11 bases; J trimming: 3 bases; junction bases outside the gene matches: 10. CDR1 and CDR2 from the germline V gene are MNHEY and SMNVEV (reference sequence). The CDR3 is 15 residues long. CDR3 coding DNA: TGTGCCTGCCTGATACGGGACAGGGACACCGGGGAGCTGTTTTTT. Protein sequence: CACLIRDRDTGELFF.

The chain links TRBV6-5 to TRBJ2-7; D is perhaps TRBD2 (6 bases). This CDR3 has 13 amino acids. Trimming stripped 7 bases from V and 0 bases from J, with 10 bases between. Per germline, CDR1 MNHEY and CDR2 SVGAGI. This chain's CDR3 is CASKGGDSYEQYF. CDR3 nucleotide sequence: TGTGCCAGCAAAGGAGGGGACTCCTACGAGCAGTACTTC.

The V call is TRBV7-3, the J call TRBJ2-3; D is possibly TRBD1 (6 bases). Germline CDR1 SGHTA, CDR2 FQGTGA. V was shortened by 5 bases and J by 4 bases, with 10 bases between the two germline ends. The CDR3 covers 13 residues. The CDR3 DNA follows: TGTGCCAGCAGCGTCACAGGGCCAGATACGCAGTATTTT. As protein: CASSVTGPDTQYF.

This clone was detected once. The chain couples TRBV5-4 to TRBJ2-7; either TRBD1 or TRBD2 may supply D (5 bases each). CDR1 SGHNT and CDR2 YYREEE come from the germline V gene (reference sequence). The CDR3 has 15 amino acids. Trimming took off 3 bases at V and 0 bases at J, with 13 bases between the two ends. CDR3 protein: CASSSPGTDSYEQYF. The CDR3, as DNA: TGTGCCAGCAGCTCTCCCGGGACGGACTCCTACGAGCAGTACTTC.

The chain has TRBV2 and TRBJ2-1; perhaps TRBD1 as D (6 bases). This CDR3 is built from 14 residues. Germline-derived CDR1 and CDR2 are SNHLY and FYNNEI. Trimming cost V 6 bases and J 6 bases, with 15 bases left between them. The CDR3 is CASSPRGASNEQFF. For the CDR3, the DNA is TGTGCCAGCAGCCCCAGGGGTGCAAGCAATGAGCAGTTCTTC.

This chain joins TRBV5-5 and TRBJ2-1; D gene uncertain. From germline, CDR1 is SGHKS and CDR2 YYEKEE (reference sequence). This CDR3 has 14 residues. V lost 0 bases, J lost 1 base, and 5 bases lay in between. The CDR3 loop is CASSLDGSYNEQFF. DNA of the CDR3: TGTGCCAGCAGCTTGGACGGGTCCTACAATGAGCAGTTCTTC.

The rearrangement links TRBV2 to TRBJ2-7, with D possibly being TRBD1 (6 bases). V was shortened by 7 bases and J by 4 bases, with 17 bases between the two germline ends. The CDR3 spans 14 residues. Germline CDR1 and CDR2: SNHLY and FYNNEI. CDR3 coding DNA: TGTGCCAGCATCCTAGCTAAAGGGGGTTACGAGCAGTACTTC. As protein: CASILAKGGYEQYF.

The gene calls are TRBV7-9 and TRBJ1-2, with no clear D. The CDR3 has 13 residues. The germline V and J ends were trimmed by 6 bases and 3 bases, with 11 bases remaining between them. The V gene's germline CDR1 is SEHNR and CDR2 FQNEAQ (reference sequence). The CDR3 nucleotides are TGTGCCAGCAGGACTGGGGTGGACTATGGCTACACCTTC. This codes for CASRTGVDYGYTF. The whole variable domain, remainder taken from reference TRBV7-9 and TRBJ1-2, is DTGVSQNPRHKITKRGQNVTFRCDPISEHNRLYWYRQTLGQGPEFLTYFQNEAQLEKSRLLSDRFSAERPKGSFSTLEIQRTEQGDSAMYLCASRTGVDYGYTFGSGTRLTVV.

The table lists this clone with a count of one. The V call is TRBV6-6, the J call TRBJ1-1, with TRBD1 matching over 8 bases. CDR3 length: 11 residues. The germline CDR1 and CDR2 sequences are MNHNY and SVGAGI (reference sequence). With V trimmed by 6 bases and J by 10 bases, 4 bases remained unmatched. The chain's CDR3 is CASRGQGAAFF. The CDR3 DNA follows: TGTGCCAGCAGAGGACAGGGCGCAGCTTTCTTT.

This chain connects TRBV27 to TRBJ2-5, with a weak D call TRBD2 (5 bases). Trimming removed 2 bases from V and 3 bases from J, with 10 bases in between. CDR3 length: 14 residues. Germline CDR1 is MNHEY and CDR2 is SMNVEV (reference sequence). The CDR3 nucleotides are TGTGCCAGCAGTTTAGCCGCGAGGGAAGAGACCCAGTACTTC. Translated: CASSLAAREETQYF.

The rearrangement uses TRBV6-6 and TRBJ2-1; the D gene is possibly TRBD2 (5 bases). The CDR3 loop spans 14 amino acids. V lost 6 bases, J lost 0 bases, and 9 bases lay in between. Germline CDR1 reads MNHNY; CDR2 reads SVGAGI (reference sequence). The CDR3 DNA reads TGTGCCAGCAGGACGGGAAGCTCCTACAATGAGCAGTTCTTC. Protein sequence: CASRTGSSYNEQFF.

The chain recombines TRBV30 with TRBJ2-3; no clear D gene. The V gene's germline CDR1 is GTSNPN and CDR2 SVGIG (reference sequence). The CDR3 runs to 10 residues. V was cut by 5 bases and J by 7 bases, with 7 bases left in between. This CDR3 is CAWGPNTQYF. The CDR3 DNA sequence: TGTGCCTGGGGGCCAAATACGCAGTATTTT.

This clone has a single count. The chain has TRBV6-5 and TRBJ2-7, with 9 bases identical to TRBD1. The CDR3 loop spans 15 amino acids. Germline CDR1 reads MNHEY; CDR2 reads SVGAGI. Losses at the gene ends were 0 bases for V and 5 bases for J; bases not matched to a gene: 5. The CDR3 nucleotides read TGTGCCAGCAGTTACTCTCGGGACAGGGTTGACGAGCAGTACTTC. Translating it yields CASSYSRDRVDEQYF.

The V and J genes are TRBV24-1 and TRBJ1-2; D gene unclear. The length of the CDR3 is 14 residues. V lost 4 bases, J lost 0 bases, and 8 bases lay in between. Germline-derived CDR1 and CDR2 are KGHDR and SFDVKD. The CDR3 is CATSEAGANYGYTF. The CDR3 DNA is TGTGCCACCAGTGAAGCGGGAGCTAACTATGGCTACACCTTC.

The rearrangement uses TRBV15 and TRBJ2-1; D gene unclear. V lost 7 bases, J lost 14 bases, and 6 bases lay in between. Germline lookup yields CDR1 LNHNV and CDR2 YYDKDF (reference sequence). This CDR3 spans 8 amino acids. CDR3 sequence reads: CATNSKFF. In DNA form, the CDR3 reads TGTGCCACCAATTCTAAGTTCTTC.

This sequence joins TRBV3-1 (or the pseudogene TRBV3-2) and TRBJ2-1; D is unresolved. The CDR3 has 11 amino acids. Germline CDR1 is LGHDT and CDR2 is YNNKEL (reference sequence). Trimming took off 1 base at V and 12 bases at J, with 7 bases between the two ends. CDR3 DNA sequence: TGTGCCAGCAGCCAAGGGACCTCGCAGTTCTTC. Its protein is CASSQGTSQFF.

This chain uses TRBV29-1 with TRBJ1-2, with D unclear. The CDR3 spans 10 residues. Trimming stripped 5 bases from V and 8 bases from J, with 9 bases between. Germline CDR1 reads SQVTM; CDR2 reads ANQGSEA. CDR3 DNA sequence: TGCAGCGTTTCGGCTAAAGGCTACACCTTC. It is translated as CSVSAKGYTF.

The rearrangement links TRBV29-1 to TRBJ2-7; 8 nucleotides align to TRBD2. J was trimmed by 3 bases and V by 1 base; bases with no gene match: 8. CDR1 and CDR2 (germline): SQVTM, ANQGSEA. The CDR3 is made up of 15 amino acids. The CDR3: CSVEGEREMGYEQYF. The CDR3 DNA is TGCAGCGTTGAAGGTGAGCGGGAGATGGGCTACGAGCAGTACTTC.

The CDR3 loop is CASSLGLAGGPANEQFF. The CDR3 DNA reads TGCGCCAGCAGCTTGGGACTAGCGGGAGGCCCAGCTAATGAGCAGTTCTTC. J is TRBJ2-1 and V is TRBV5-1, with TRBD2 matching 13 bases. Germline V gives CDR1 SGHRS, CDR2 YFSETQ. The junction had 7 bases not matched to a gene; V was cut back by 0 bases and J by 7 bases. This CDR3 is built from 17 residues.

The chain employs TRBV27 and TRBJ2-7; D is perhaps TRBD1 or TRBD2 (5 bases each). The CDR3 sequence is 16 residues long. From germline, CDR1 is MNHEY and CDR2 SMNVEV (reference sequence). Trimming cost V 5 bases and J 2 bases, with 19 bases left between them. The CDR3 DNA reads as TGTGCCAGCAGTCTAATCACCGGGACGGGGCCCTACGAGCAGTACTTC. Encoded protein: CASSLITGTGPYEQYF.

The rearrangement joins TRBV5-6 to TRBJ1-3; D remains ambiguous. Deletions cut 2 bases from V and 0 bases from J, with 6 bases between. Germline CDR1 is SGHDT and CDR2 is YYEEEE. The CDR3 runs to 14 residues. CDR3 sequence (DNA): TGTGCCAGCAGCTTTCCCAGCTCTGGAAACACCATATATTTT. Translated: CASSFPSSGNTIYF.

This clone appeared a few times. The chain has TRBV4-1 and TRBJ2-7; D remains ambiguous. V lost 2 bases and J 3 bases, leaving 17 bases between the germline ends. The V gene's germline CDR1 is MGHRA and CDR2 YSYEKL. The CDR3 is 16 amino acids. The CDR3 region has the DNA TGCGCCAGCAGCCAAAACCCTGAGAACCGTTTCTACGAGCAGTACTTC. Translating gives CASSQNPENRFYEQYF.

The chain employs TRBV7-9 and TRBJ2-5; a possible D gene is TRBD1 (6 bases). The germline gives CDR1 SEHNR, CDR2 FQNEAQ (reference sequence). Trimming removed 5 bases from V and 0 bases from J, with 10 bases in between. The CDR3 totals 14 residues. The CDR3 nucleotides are TGTGCCAGCAGCGGAGGACAGTACCAAGAGACCCAGTACTTC. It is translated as CASSGGQYQETQYF.